This is a list of T cell receptor beta chains from one sample in a study of T cell repertoires in cytomegalovirus infection. For these TCRs, the target antigens are not known. In TCRdb, the reads were re-called with MiXCR into one record per CDR3 protein. The sample holds a few hundred thousand distinct CDR3 sequences, about 40% seen once. The sequenced sample was cultured PBMCs, obtained from culture after CMV antigen stimulation. These receptors originate from a human donor in good health (CMV status not recorded). Some clones in this sample may be carry-over from other donors' samples. Each CDR3 is given with its conserved first and last residue. A D gene is named only where the DNA matches it firmly. Clone size is shown for a subset of rows, as once, few, many or a class of expanded clone.

v_gene: TRBV6-5
d_gene: .
j_gene: TRBJ1-6
abundance: few
CDR3aa: CASGRVLNSPLHF
CDR3nt: TGTGCCAGCGGGAGGGTCCTAAATTCACCCCTCCACTTT

v_gene: TRBV19
d_gene: TRBD1
j_gene: TRBJ1-1
abundance: .
CDR3aa: CASRTGGRDGEAFF
CDR3nt: TGTGCCAGTAGGACAGGGGGCCGGGATGGTGAAGCTTTCTTT

v_gene: TRBV10-3
d_gene: .
j_gene: TRBJ1-1
abundance: .
CDR3aa: CAISESEGADEAFF
CDR3nt: TGTGCCATCAGTGAGTCGGAAGGGGCTGATGAAGCTTTCTTT

v_gene: TRBV7-2
d_gene: .
j_gene: TRBJ1-1
abundance: .
CDR3aa: CASSPTGSVDTEAFF
CDR3nt: TGTGCCAGCAGCCCTACAGGGTCAGTCGACACTGAAGCTTTCTTT

v_gene: TRBV7-9
d_gene: .
j_gene: TRBJ1-2
abundance: few
CDR3aa: CASSLRSGRDYGYTF
CDR3nt: TGTGCCAGCAGCTTGAGGTCGGGCAGGGACTATGGCTACACCTTC

v_gene: TRBV27
d_gene: TRBD1
j_gene: TRBJ1-1
abundance: few
CDR3aa: CASSLGWGTQTGGTEAFF
CDR3nt: TGTGCCAGCAGTTTAGGCTGGGGAACGCAAACAGGGGGCACTGAAGCTTTCTTT

v_gene: TRBV7-2
d_gene: .
j_gene: TRBJ2-5
abundance: .
CDR3aa: CASSRGGQMETQYF
CDR3nt: TGTGCCAGCAGCCGGGGCGGGCAAATGGAGACCCAGTACTTC

v_gene: TRBV20-1
d_gene: .
j_gene: TRBJ1-6
abundance: .
CDR3aa: CSASRGDSYNSPLHF
CDR3nt: TGCAGTGCTAGCAGGGGCGACTCCTATAATTCACCCCTCCACTTT

v_gene: TRBV7-2
d_gene: .
j_gene: TRBJ1-1
abundance: .
CDR3aa: CASSYEQGMAEAFF
CDR3nt: TGTGCCAGCAGCTACGAACAGGGTATGGCTGAAGCTTTCTTT

v_gene: TRBV7-9
d_gene: TRBD1
j_gene: TRBJ1-3
abundance: .
CDR3aa: CASSLPQGASFKSGNTIYF
CDR3nt: TGTGCCAGCAGCTTACCCCAGGGGGCCTCCTTCAAATCTGGAAACACCATATATTTT

v_gene: TRBV19
d_gene: TRBD2
j_gene: TRBJ2-1
abundance: few
CDR3aa: CASSIRRLAGPYNEQFF
CDR3nt: TGTGCCAGTAGTATCCGTCGACTAGCGGGGCCCTACAATGAGCAGTTCTTC

v_gene: TRBV12-3/TRBV12-4
d_gene: TRBD1
j_gene: TRBJ2-1
abundance: .
CDR3aa: CASSPDRGASYNEQFF
CDR3nt: TGTGCCAGCAGTCCAGACAGGGGGGCCTCCTACAATGAGCAGTTCTTC

v_gene: TRBV28
d_gene: .
j_gene: TRBJ2-3
abundance: .
CDR3aa: CASSEGGGGSTQYF
CDR3nt: TGTGCCAGCAGTGAGGGGGGGGGGGGGTCTACGCAGTATTTT